The clone carrying this TCR beta chain showed up just a few times. Its antigen is unidentified. CDR3 length: 14 amino acids. The trim removed 1 base at V and 6 bases at J, leaving 4 bases unmatched. The germline V gene encodes CDR1 KGHSH and CDR2 LQKENI. This entry comes from a study of T-cell reconstitution after alpha-beta-depleted transplantation in children. A TCRbeta library incorporating unique molecular identifiers was prepared. TCRdb called the PCR reads again in MiXCR, with one record for every CDR3 protein. The sample has fewer than 550,000 distinct CDR3 sequences, roughly an eighth seen once. Study-wide findings and caveats: Once a year had passed after transplant, T-cell counts and diversity came mostly from newly produced T cells. Diversity of TCRbeta at day 60 was high in some patients, arising from surviving recipient T cells and thymic progenitors. Several hundred expanded graft clones reportedly gave rise to the alpha-beta T cells present about two months after transplant.

The material was PBMCs, mostly from graft donor cells, obtained 180 days after TCRalphabeta/CD19-depleted stem cell transplant. The chain employs TRBV18 and TRBJ2-3; 7 nucleotides align to TRBD2. This receptor was taken from a female patient between 2 and 15 years old who had a stem cell transplant for aplastic anemia, so the T cells may come from the graft donor. DNA of the CDR3: TGTGCCAGCTCACCACGACGGGGGGACGATACGCAGTATTTT. Protein: CASSPRRGDDTQYF. Variable domain in full (rest from reference TRBV18 and TRBJ2-3): NAGVMQNPRHLVRRRGQEARLRCSPMKGHSHVYWYRQLPEEGLKFMVYLQKENIIDESGMPKERFSAEFPKEGPSILRIQQVVRGDSAAYFCASSPRRGDDTQYFGPGTRLTVL.